This is a list of T cell receptor beta chains from one sample in a study of beta chain features in type 1 diabetes. Produced via immunoSEQ multiplex PCR; TCRdb's table is partial and in-frame only. The sample has about 280,000 clones, approximately 15% seen once; the top ten hold less than 0.02%. Sequencing was performed on naive CD4+ T cells from blood. These receptors were obtained from a man younger than 30 with type 1 diabetes. CDR3s include the opening cysteine and the closing phenylalanine or tryptophan. D genes are given only for firm matches. Rows give clone size only sometimes, using once, few, many, or a class for an expanded clone.

D: NA; size: NA; J: TRBJ2-5; V: TRBV5-6; CDR3: CASSLAGGIETQYF; DNA: TGTGCCAGCAGCTTGGCCGGAGGGATTGAGACCCAGTACTTC
D: NA; size: NA; J: TRBJ2-1; V: TRBV9; CDR3: CASGGRGSSYNEQFF; DNA: TGTGCCAGCGGTGGGCGAGGGTCCTCCTACAATGAGCAGTTCTTC
D: NA; size: few; J: TRBJ2-5; V: TRBV27; CDR3: CASSPLRGETQYF; DNA: TGTGCCAGCAGTCCCCTCCGAGGGGAGACCCAGTACTTC
D: TRBD1; size: NA; J: TRBJ2-7; V: TRBV4-2; CDR3: CASSQATGGHEQYF; DNA: TGTGCCAGCAGCCAAGCAACAGGGGGCCACGAGCAGTACTTC
D: TRBD1; size: NA; J: TRBJ1-5; V: TRBV2; CDR3: CASSADRRGNQPQHF; DNA: TGTGCCAGCAGTGCGGACAGGAGAGGCAATCAGCCCCAGCATTTT
D: NA; size: NA; J: TRBJ1-2; V: TRBV18; CDR3: CASSPSNSLNYGYTF; DNA: TGTGCCAGCTCACCATCAAACAGCCTGAACTATGGCTACACCTTC
D: TRBD2; size: NA; J: TRBJ2-3; V: TRBV4-1; CDR3: CASSQGIAGVSDTQYF; DNA: TGCGCCAGCAGCCAAGGGATAGCGGGAGTTTCCGATACGCAGTATTTT
D: TRBD2; size: few; J: TRBJ2-7; V: TRBV7-6; CDR3: CASSPQLASEQYF; DNA: TGTGCCAGCAGCCCCCAACTAGCGTCCGAGCAGTACTTC
D: NA; size: NA; J: TRBJ2-1; V: TRBV30; CDR3: CAWSSVASQNNEQFF; DNA: TGTGCCTGGAGTTCCGTTGCGTCTCAAAACAATGAGCAGTTCTTC
D: TRBD1; size: NA; J: TRBJ1-1; V: TRBV4-2; CDR3: CASSPPDRVNTEAFF; DNA: TGTGCCAGCAGCCCACCCGACAGGGTGAACACTGAAGCTTTCTTT
D: NA; size: once; J: TRBJ2-7; V: TRBV19; CDR3: CASRMTPQGTYEQYF; DNA: TGTGCCAGTAGGATGACACCACAGGGAACCTACGAGCAGTACTTC
D: TRBD1; size: few; J: TRBJ1-2; V: TRBV15; CDR3: CATSREILGQGYTF; DNA: TGTGCCACCAGCAGAGAAATCCTTGGACAGGGGTACACCTTC
D: NA; size: NA; J: TRBJ2-3; V: TRBV18; CDR3: CASSGELEPRYF; DNA: TGTGCCAGCTCCGGAGAACTAGAGCCTCGGTATTTT
D: NA; size: few; J: TRBJ2-1; V: TRBV18; CDR3: CASSPFQVRGEIYNEQFF; DNA: TGTGCCAGCTCACCTTTTCAAGTTCGCGGAGAAATCTACAATGAGCAGTTCTTC
D: TRBD2; size: few; J: TRBJ2-5; V: TRBV28; CDR3: CASRHPGLAVKETQYF; DNA: TGTGCCAGCAGGCATCCGGGACTAGCGGTAAAAGAGACCCAGTACTTC
D: NA; size: NA; J: TRBJ2-7; V: TRBV25-1; CDR3: CASSFRRGLFSPYEQYF; DNA: TGTGCCAGCAGTTTCCGGAGAGGGCTATTCTCCCCCTACGAGCAGTACTTC
D: NA; size: NA; J: TRBJ1-6; V: TRBV6-5; CDR3: CASSWAGSPLHF; DNA: TGTGCCAGCAGTTGGGCGGGCTCACCCCTCCACTTT
D: TRBD2; size: many; J: TRBJ2-1; V: TRBV4-3; CDR3: CASSQKRGWNEQFF; DNA: TGCGCCAGCAGCCAAAAGCGGGGTTGGAATGAGCAGTTCTTC
D: TRBD1; size: NA; J: TRBJ1-5; V: TRBV2; CDR3: CASSVGQGAQPQHF; DNA: TGTGCCAGCAGTGTGGGACAGGGGGCTCAGCCCCAGCATTTT
D: NA; size: few; J: TRBJ2-1; V: TRBV5-1; CDR3: CASSAERGEQFF; DNA: TGCGCCAGCAGCGCGGAACGTGGTGAGCAGTTCTTC
D: NA; size: few; J: TRBJ2-5; V: TRBV5-1; CDR3: CASSFGSTGSGETQYF; DNA: TGCGCCAGCAGCTTTGGATCAACCGGGTCGGGAGAGACCCAGTACTTC
D: NA; size: few; J: TRBJ1-5; V: TRBV7-8; CDR3: CASSLASLAGQPQHF; DNA: TGTGCCAGCAGCTTAGCGTCCCTGGCGGGTCAGCCCCAGCATTTT
D: NA; size: NA; J: TRBJ2-5; V: TRBV2; CDR3: CASSERAGTQYF; DNA: TGTGCCAGCAGTGAAAGGGCGGGGACCCAGTACTTC
D: NA; size: few; J: TRBJ2-5; V: TRBV5-1; CDR3: CASSLQGGSTAETQYF; DNA: TGCGCCAGCAGCTTACAGGGTGGATCAACGGCAGAGACCCAGTACTTC
D: NA; size: NA; J: TRBJ2-1; V: TRBV10-3; CDR3: CALRGDDYNEQFF; DNA: TGTGCCCTACGCGGGGACGACTACAATGAGCAGTTCTTC
D: NA; size: NA; J: TRBJ1-1; V: TRBV5-1; CDR3: CASSPVPGSNTEAFF; DNA: TGCGCCAGCAGCCCGGTCCCGGGTTCGAACACTGAAGCTTTCTTT
D: TRBD2; size: NA; J: TRBJ2-7; V: TRBV27; CDR3: CASRAGLAGAEQYF; DNA: TGTGCCAGCAGAGCGGGACTAGCGGGAGCCGAGCAGTACTTC
D: NA; size: NA; J: TRBJ1-5; V: TRBV25-1; CDR3: CASSDSGNQPQHF; DNA: TGTGCCAGCAGTGATTCGGGAAATCAGCCCCAGCATTTT
D: TRBD2; size: NA; J: TRBJ2-1; V: TRBV5-1; CDR3: CASSVTSGSNEQFF; DNA: TGCGCCAGCAGCGTTACTAGCGGGAGCAATGAGCAGTTCTTC
D: TRBD1; size: NA; J: TRBJ2-6; V: TRBV11-2; CDR3: CASSTNRGLSQGANVLTF; DNA: TGTGCCAGCAGCACAAACAGGGGGCTCTCGCAAGGGGCCAACGTCCTGACTTTC
D: NA; size: few; J: TRBJ1-1; V: TRBV25-1; CDR3: CASGPAGILNTEAFF; DNA: TGTGCCAGCGGCCCGGCCGGGATCCTGAACACTGAAGCTTTCTTT
D: NA; size: NA; J: TRBJ2-5; V: TRBV11-2; CDR3: CASSLGSQETQYF; DNA: TGTGCCAGCAGCCTGGGGAGCCAAGAGACCCAGTACTTC
D: NA; size: NA; J: TRBJ2-7; V: TRBV29-1; CDR3: CSVALRALWYEQYF; DNA: TGCAGCGTTGCCTTGCGGGCGCTATGGTACGAGCAGTACTTC
D: TRBD2; size: NA; J: TRBJ2-5; V: TRBV5-1; CDR3: CASSLGTSGKETQYF; DNA: TGCGCCAGCAGCTTGGGGACTAGCGGAAAAGAGACCCAGTACTTC
D: TRBD1; size: few; J: TRBJ2-7; V: TRBV18; CDR3: CASSPGETGAYEQYF; DNA: TGTGCCAGCTCACCAGGTGAGACAGGGGCCTACGAGCAGTACTTC
D: NA; size: few; J: TRBJ2-5; V: TRBV4-3; CDR3: CASSQELNRKETQYF; DNA: TGCGCCAGCAGCCAAGAATTGAACAGAAAAGAGACCCAGTACTTC
D: TRBD2; size: few; J: TRBJ2-1; V: TRBV15; CDR3: CATSRDFGLAGGRYNEQFF; DNA: TGTGCCACCAGCAGAGATTTCGGACTAGCGGGGGGACGATACAATGAGCAGTTCTTC
D: NA; size: few; J: TRBJ2-2; V: TRBV6-4; CDR3: CASSEQGRGELFF; DNA: TGTGCCAGCAGTGAACAGGGTCGCGGGGAGCTGTTTTTT
D: NA; size: few; J: TRBJ2-3; V: TRBV6-5; CDR3: CASMRSGLGTDTQYF; DNA: TGTGCCAGCATGAGATCGGGGTTAGGGACAGATACGCAGTATTTT
D: TRBD1; size: NA; J: TRBJ2-7; V: TRBV28; CDR3: CASTPGQRGEQYF; DNA: TGTGCCAGCACCCCGGGACAGAGGGGCGAGCAGTACTTC
D: TRBD2; size: few; J: TRBJ2-5; V: TRBV25-1; CDR3: CASSDLAGLSETQYF; DNA: TGTGCCAGCAGTGACTTAGCGGGGCTTTCCGAGACCCAGTACTTC
D: TRBD2; size: NA; J: TRBJ2-7; V: TRBV29-1; CDR3: CSVGGAYEQYF; DNA: TGCAGCGTGGGGGGGGCCTACGAGCAGTACTTC
D: TRBD2; size: NA; J: TRBJ2-1; V: TRBV5-4; CDR3: CASLSGGTSSYNEQFF; DNA: TGTGCCAGCCTCTCGGGGGGGACCAGCTCCTACAATGAGCAGTTCTTC
D: NA; size: NA; J: TRBJ1-5; V: TRBV6-6; CDR3: CASSYDRQVSNQPQHF; DNA: TGTGCCAGCAGTTACGACCGACAGGTTAGCAATCAGCCCCAGCATTTT
D: NA; size: few; J: TRBJ1-3; V: TRBV7-9; CDR3: CASSLGGTGNTIYF; DNA: TGTGCCAGCAGCTTAGGGGGCACTGGAAACACCATATATTTT
D: NA; size: NA; J: TRBJ1-4; V: TRBV10-3; CDR3: CATRFWGATNEKLFF; DNA: TGTGCCACGCGCTTTTGGGGGGCAACTAATGAAAAACTGTTTTTT
D: NA; size: NA; J: TRBJ1-1; V: TRBV6-6; CDR3: CASSYGTPNTEAFF; DNA: TGTGCCAGCAGTTACGGGACACCGAACACTGAAGCTTTCTTT
D: TRBD1; size: few; J: TRBJ1-4; V: TRBV29-1; CDR3: CSAWTGPNEKLFF; DNA: TGCAGCGCCTGGACAGGGCCGAATGAAAAACTGTTTTTT
D: NA; size: NA; J: TRBJ1-1; V: TRBV4-1; CDR3: CASRDAGLGTEAFF; DNA: TGCGCCAGCAGGGATGCAGGTTTGGGCACTGAAGCTTTCTTT
D: TRBD2; size: few; J: TRBJ2-3; V: TRBV28; CDR3: CASDRGDTDTQYF; DNA: TGTGCCAGCGACCGGGGGGACACAGATACGCAGTATTTT
D: TRBD1; size: few; J: TRBJ2-7; V: TRBV5-1; CDR3: CASSPGQGVEEQYF; DNA: TGCGCCAGCAGCCCGGGACAGGGCGTGGAAGAGCAGTACTTC
D: NA; size: few; J: TRBJ1-2; V: TRBV5-4; CDR3: CASSLVVGDYGYTF; DNA: TGTGCCAGCAGCTTGGTAGTCGGTGACTATGGCTACACCTTC
D: NA; size: NA; J: TRBJ2-1; V: TRBV12-2; CDR3: CASPRTSGRSDNEQFF; DNA: TGTGCAAGTCCCCGGACTAGCGGGAGGTCCGACAATGAGCAGTTCTTC
D: NA; size: NA; J: TRBJ1-1; V: TRBV5-1; CDR3: CASGHPGLGTEAFF; DNA: TGCGCCAGCGGCCACCCAGGGTTGGGCACTGAAGCTTTCTTT
D: NA; size: NA; J: TRBJ1-1; V: TRBV6-5; CDR3: CASTRPTGNTEAFF; DNA: TGTGCCAGCACCCGGCCGACTGGGAACACTGAAGCTTTCTTT
D: NA; size: NA; J: TRBJ1-4; V: TRBV7-9; CDR3: CASSSPRGNEKLFF; DNA: TGTGCCAGCAGCTCCCCTCGGGGGAATGAAAAACTGTTTTTT
D: TRBD2; size: NA; J: TRBJ2-3; V: TRBV7-9; CDR3: CASTPFGLAGGLDTQYF; DNA: TGTGCCAGCACCCCATTTGGACTAGCGGGGGGGCTTGATACGCAGTATTTT